This TCR beta chain comes out of a study of control samples from healthy donors and cancer patients. Generated by immunoSEQ multiplex PCR, the TCRdb table keeps only in-frame clones and is missing some. This table holds tens of thousands of clones, over 90% found once. This CDR3 contains 17 residues. V shed 3 bases and J shed 4 bases, with 19 bases lying between them. Germline values: CDR1 MNHNS, CDR2 SASEGT. This rearrangement joins TRBV6-1 to TRBJ1-5; D is possibly TRBD1 (6 bases). The sample taken for sequencing was blood. The clonotype originates from a woman aged 25 to 39 in good health. For the CDR3, the DNA is TGTGCCAGCAGTGAGGGACACCTGGGCGAATTAAATCAGCCCCAGCATTTT. This translates into CASSEGHLGELNQPQHF.